The 20 T cell receptor beta chains in this list originate from one sample, sequenced in a study of Tregs in tolerant kidney transplant recipients. Related graft donors supplied nonmyeloablative bone marrow transplants, and mixed chimerism was transient. The data were produced by immunoSEQ multiplex PCR, yet TCRdb's version contains in-frame clones alone and is incomplete. The sample records some 50,000 clones, roughly 87% being singletons. The sequences come from CD8+ T cells from blood (PBMCs), collected 12 months after the transplant. These receptors all come from a human patient who received a combined kidney and bone marrow transplant. T cells may partly derive from the graft donor.

This clone has a handful of counts. CDR3 sequence reads: CASSLYRANTEAFF. CDR3 DNA: TGTGCCAGCAGCTTGTACAGGGCGAACACTGAAGCTTTCTTT. The genes are TRBV5-6 and TRBJ1-1; maybe TRBD1 (6 bases). V lost 1 base and J lost 1, with 8 bases in between. Germline V gene data show CDR1 as SGHDT and CDR2 as YYEEEE. The CDR3 runs 14 residues.

The gene calls are TRBV7-9 and TRBJ2-7; no reliable D call. Germline V CDR1 and CDR2: SEHNR, FQNEAQ (reference sequence). This CDR3 has 12 residues. Trimming took off 6 bases at V and 6 bases at J, with 12 bases between the two ends. CDR3 sequence reads: CASRRLGAEQYF. The CDR3 DNA is TGTGCCAGCAGAAGATTGGGCGCCGAGCAGTACTTC.

The genes are TRBV6-5 and TRBJ2-2; no clear D. Trimming pared 4 bases from V and 4 bases from J, leaving 10 bases between. In germline, CDR1 is MNHEY, CDR2 SVGAGI. The CDR3 runs to 14 residues. Written as DNA, the CDR3 is TGTGCCAGCAGTTTCGGAGCTTTCACCGGGGAGCTGTTTTTT. Its protein product is CASSFGAFTGELFF.

V and J are TRBV19 and TRBJ1-1; D is unclear. Trimming removed 7 bases from V and 5 bases from J, with 8 bases in between. This CDR3 has 11 amino acids. CDR1 and CDR2 from the germline V gene are LNHDA and SQIVND (reference sequence). CDR3 DNA: TGTGCCAGTACCTCGGGGACTGAAGCTTTCTTT. Translating it yields CASTSGTEAFF.

The rearrangement joins TRBV9 to TRBJ1-1; D is unresolved. Per the germline V gene, CDR1 is SGDLS and CDR2 is YYNGEE. The CDR3 totals 13 residues. V was shortened by 1 base and J by 8 bases, with 12 bases between the two germline ends. CDR3 in DNA: TGTGCCAGCAGCGTAAGGGAGGGTACCGAAGCTTTCTTT. Its protein is CASSVREGTEAFF.

This chain joins TRBV5-6 and TRBJ2-7; possibly TRBD1 for D (6 bases). The CDR3 has 13 amino acids. Germline-derived CDR1 and CDR2 are SGHDT and YYEEEE. The germline V and J ends were trimmed by 0 bases and 5 bases, with 9 bases remaining between them. The CDR3, as DNA: TGTGCCAGCAGCTTGGTCAGGGGTCACGAGCAGTACTTC. It translates to CASSLVRGHEQYF.

Concerning this clone itself: One end of the junction varies from germline; a read error may be responsible. The genes are TRBV11-3 and TRBJ2-5; TRBD2 aligns across 9 bases. In germline, CDR1 is SGHNT, CDR2 YENEEA. The CDR3 loop spans 18 amino acids. This CDR3 reads CASSLDQGLAGPQETRYF. The CDR3 nucleotides read TGTGCCAGCAGCTTAGATCAAGGTCTAGCGGGGCCTCAAGAGACCCGGTACTTC.

This clone was recorded only once. The chain joins TRBV5-6 to TRBJ1-2; D not certain. Trimming took off 2 bases at V and 5 bases at J, with 4 bases between the two ends. The CDR3 has 11 residues. Germline values: CDR1 SGHDT, CDR2 YYEEEE. DNA for the CDR3: TGTGCCAGCAGCTTCCGGTATGGCTACACCTTC. Its protein is CASSFRYGYTF.

The chain couples TRBV4-2 to TRBJ2-2; 8 bases agree with TRBD1. CDR3 length: 16 amino acids. The V gene's germline CDR1 is LGHNA and CDR2 YNFKEQ. The V segment lost 0 bases and the J segment 6 bases; nucleotides outside the gene matches: 6. CDR3 bases: TGTGCCAGCAGCCAAGACGGGCAGGGGGCACCCGGGGAGCTGTTTTTT. It specifies CASSQDGQGAPGELFF.

The chain links TRBV19 to TRBJ1-5; no clear D gene. This CDR3 region has 16 residues. CDR1 LNHDA and CDR2 SQIVND come from the germline V gene (reference sequence). V lost 7 bases to trimming and J lost 0 bases, with 16 bases between them. CDR3 DNA sequence: TGTGCCAGTACCTCGGGGTGGGGAAATAGCAATCAGCCCCAGCATTTT. Amino acid sequence: CASTSGWGNSNQPQHF.

The chain employs TRBV27 and TRBJ2-7; TRBD2 agrees at 11 bases. Germline V lookup: CDR1 MNHEY, CDR2 SMNVEV (reference sequence). The CDR3 consists of 16 residues. J gave up 3 bases and V 3 bases, and 7 bases lay outside the gene matches. The chain's CDR3 is CASSFITSGGFYEQYF. The CDR3 DNA is TGTGCCAGCAGTTTCATAACTAGCGGGGGTTTCTACGAGCAGTACTTC.

J is TRBJ1-1 and V is TRBV5-1, with a tentative D call TRBD1 (5 bases). The V end was cut by 0 bases, the J end by 0 bases, with 9 bases between. Germline V CDR1 and CDR2: SGHRS, YFSETQ. CDR3 size: 15 residues. The CDR3 region has the DNA TGCGCCAGCAGCTTGGTGGGGGACTTGAACACTGAAGCTTTCTTT. Encoded protein: CASSLVGDLNTEAFF.

The chain is built from TRBV4-2 and TRBJ2-3, with 8 bases fitting TRBD2. CDR1 and CDR2 (germline): LGHNA, YNFKEQ. The V gene end was trimmed by 0 bases and the J gene end by 1 base; junction bases not matched to a gene: 12. This CDR3 is 19 amino acids long. The CDR3, as DNA: TGTGCCAGCAGCCAAGAGGATTCCGCGGGGGGCCAACGCACAGATACGCAGTATTTT. It codes for CASSQEDSAGGQRTDTQYF.

This rearrangement joins TRBV29-1 to TRBJ2-6, with 8 bases that match TRBD1. V lost 1 base to trimming and J lost 3 bases; unmatched junction nucleotides: 2. This CDR3 is built from 15 residues. Germline lookup yields CDR1 SQVTM and CDR2 ANQGSEA. CDR3 residues: CSVEGTGSGANVLTF. The CDR3 nucleotides read TGCAGCGTTGAAGGGACAGGGAGTGGGGCCAACGTCCTGACTTTC. Full variable domain (rest looked up from reference TRBV29-1 and TRBJ2-6): SAVISQKPSRDICQRGTSLTIQCQVDSQVTMMFWYRQQPGQSLTLIATANQGSEATYESGFVIDKFPISRPNLTFSTLTVSNMSPEDSSIYLCSVEGTGSGANVLTFGAGSRLTVL.

V gene TRBV7-2 combines with J gene TRBJ2-5; 9 positions match TRBD2. The CDR3 contains 15 residues. From germline, CDR1 is SGHTA and CDR2 FQGNSA. Germline trimming cut 3 bases from V and 5 bases from J; bases unmatched to any gene: 7. CDR3 bases: TGTGCCAGCAGCTTGTTTGCGGGAGGGAGGGAGACCCAGTACTTC. Its protein product is CASSLFAGGRETQYF.

In the case of this clone: Germline is not matched at one junction end, which may reflect a read error. The same CDR3 arises from other DNA sequences in this sample as well. The chain links TRBV28 to TRBJ1-6; 8 bases fit TRBD1. From germline, CDR1 is MDHEN and CDR2 SYDVKM. This CDR3 has 16 amino acids. The CDR3 sequence: CASSFLVTGGNSPLHF. CDR3 in DNA: TGTGCCAGCAGTTTTTTGGTAACAGGGGGTAATTCCCCCCTCCACTTT.

This chain connects TRBV10-3 to TRBJ1-2; 8 bases align to TRBD1. Germline V gene sequence: CDR1 ENHRY, CDR2 SYGVKD. The trim removed 5 bases at V and 8 bases at J, leaving 16 bases unmatched. The CDR3 sequence is 16 residues long. CDR3 region: CAISSPQTGAEEGYTF. The CDR3, as DNA: TGTGCCATCAGTTCTCCCCAGACAGGGGCGGAGGAAGGCTACACCTTC.

This chain links TRBV29-1 with TRBJ1-2, with 8 nucleotides matching TRBD1. Germline CDR1 is SQVTM and CDR2 is ANQGSEA. Trimming removed 2 bases from V and 8 bases from J; junction bases left unmatched: 10. The CDR3 contains 14 residues. The CDR3 region is CSVESEDREEGYTF. Here the CDR3 DNA reads TGCAGCGTTGAATCAGAGGACAGGGAGGAAGGCTACACCTTC.

This sequence joins TRBV10-1 and TRBJ2-1; D is ambiguous. The CDR3 runs to 14 residues. Germline V lookup: CDR1 WNHNN, CDR2 SYGVQD (reference sequence). The V end lost 4 bases, the J end lost 7 bases, and 14 bases lay between the germline ends. The CDR3 DNA reads as TGCGCCAGCAGTGGTAGCCTAATCCCTAATGAGCAGTTCTTC. It specifies CASSGSLIPNEQFF.

The chain combines TRBV5-6 with TRBJ2-7, with 9 bases lining up with TRBD1. V lost 5 bases and J lost 0; bases outside the gene matches: 3. CDR3 size: 14 residues. Per germline, CDR1 SGHDT and CDR2 YYEEEE. The CDR3 nucleotides are TGTGCCAGCAGTCTACAGGGGGCCTCCTACGAGCAGTACTTC. Its translation is CASSLQGASYEQYF.